A selection of T cell receptor beta chains follows, all from one sample in a study of radiotherapy plus CTLA-4 blockade in lung cancer. The assay was immunoSEQ multiplex PCR, and TCRdb's table has in-frame clones only and misses some. There are 40,000 to 45,000 clones in the sample; over 60% occur only once, and over 2.5% lies in the top ten. The starting material was peripheral blood, obtained from a patient treated with radiotherapy plus ipilimumab. These TCRs come from a human donor with non-small cell lung cancer whose response to radiotherapy plus ipilimumab could not be evaluated. The CDR3 runs from the conserved cysteine through the conserved F or W. Fields, in order: CDR3 protein, CDR3 DNA, V gene, D gene, clone size, J gene. A D gene is named only where the DNA matches it firmly. A clone size is listed for some rows: how often the clone was seen (once, few, many), or a class if it is expanded.

CAIRVTGQGVLYEQYF,TGTGCCATCAGGGTAACGGGACAGGGGGTTCTCTACGAGCAGTACTTC,TRBV10-3,TRBD1,-,TRBJ2-7
CAWRGQGGRSGYTF,TGTGCCTGGCGGGGACAGGGGGGGAGAAGTGGCTACACCTTC,TRBV30,TRBD1,few,TRBJ1-2
CASSVGGSPARGNEQFF,TGTGCCAGCAGCGTAGGAGGTAGCCCGGCTCGGGGGAATGAGCAGTTCTTC,TRBV9,-,once,TRBJ2-1
CASGGSAGNTIYF,TGTGCCAGTGGGGGGTCAGCTGGAAACACCATATATTTT,TRBV19,-,-,TRBJ1-3
CASSYRGSNQPQHF,TGTGCCAGCAGCTACAGGGGTAGCAATCAGCCCCAGCATTTT,TRBV27,TRBD1,few,TRBJ1-5
CASSPSGTGKEKLFF,TGTGCCAGCAGCCCATCCGGGACAGGGAAAGAAAAACTGTTTTTT,TRBV5-4,TRBD1,medium-sized,TRBJ1-4
CASSEEGRQPQHF,TGTGCCAGCAGTGAGGAGGGGCGGCAGCCCCAGCATTTT,TRBV2,-,-,TRBJ1-5
CASSQAVTGSGNEQFF,TGTGCCAGCAGCCAGGCCGTTACGGGTAGCGGCAATGAGCAGTTCTTC,TRBV4-2,-,-,TRBJ2-1
CASSPHTEAFF,TGTGCCAGCAGCCCTCACACTGAAGCTTTCTTT,TRBV7-2,-,-,TRBJ1-1
CAWSVFRSGANEKLFF,TGTGCCTGGAGTGTATTTCGGTCAGGGGCTAATGAAAAACTGTTTTTT,TRBV30,-,-,TRBJ1-4
CASSLGSGVMEKLFF,TGTGCCAGCAGCTTAGGTTCGGGGGTAATGGAAAAACTGTTTTTT,TRBV7-9,-,once,TRBJ1-4
CASSLDFRSLTGELFF,TGCGCCAGCAGCTTGGATTTTAGGAGTCTCACCGGGGAGCTGTTTTTT,TRBV5-1,-,-,TRBJ2-2